This note documents a single TCR beta chain sequence. Antigen unknown. The record originates from a study of post-analysis software for immune sequencing data. Study-level background: In terms of disease course, relapsing-remitting, secondary progressive and progressive-relapsing multiple sclerosis were included.

Presence of unique molecular identifiers characterized the TCR beta cDNA libraries. T cells numbering about 0.95 to 10 million gave rise to roughly 0.5 million cDNA molecules. A single record per CDR3 protein comes from TCRdb applying MiXCR to the PCR reads. Of hundreds of thousands of distinct CDR3 sequences listed, roughly two fifths are singletons. Study results and limitations: Strong co-clustering by F measure was evident for samples that had been prepared in the same batch. Patients with multiple sclerosis recorded significantly lower normalized Chao1 diversity than controls, the study found.

The sample taken for sequencing was blood. This TCR came from a girl aged 5 to 17 with multiple sclerosis.

The CDR3 bases are TGTGCCAGCACATTCTTCACAGATACGCAGTATTTT. It yields the protein CASTFFTDTQYF. The chain is built from TRBV2 and TRBJ2-3; no definite D call. CDR3 size: 12 residues. Trimming removed 7 bases from V and 2 bases from J, with 7 bases in between. Germline V gene lookup returns CDR1 SNHLY and CDR2 FYNNEI. The full variable domain, in which reference TRBV2 and TRBJ2-3 provide the parts outside the CDR3, is EPEVTQTPSHQVTQMGQEVILRCVPISNHLYFYWYRQILGQKVEFLVSFYNNEISEKSEIFDDQFSVERPDGSNFTLKIRSTKLEDSAMYFCASTFFTDTQYFGPGTRLTVL.